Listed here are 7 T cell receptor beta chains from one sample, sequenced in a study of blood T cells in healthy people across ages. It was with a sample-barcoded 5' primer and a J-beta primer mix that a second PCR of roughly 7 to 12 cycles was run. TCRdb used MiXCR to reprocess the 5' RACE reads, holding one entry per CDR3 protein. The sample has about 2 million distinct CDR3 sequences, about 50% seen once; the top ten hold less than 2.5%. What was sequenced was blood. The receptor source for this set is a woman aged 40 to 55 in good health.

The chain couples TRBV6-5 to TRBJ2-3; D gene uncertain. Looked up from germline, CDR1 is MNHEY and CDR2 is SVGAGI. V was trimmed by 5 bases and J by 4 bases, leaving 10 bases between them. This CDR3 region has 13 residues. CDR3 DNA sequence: TGTGCCAGCAGTGACGGCAGACCAGATACGCAGTATTTT. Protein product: CASSDGRPDTQYF.

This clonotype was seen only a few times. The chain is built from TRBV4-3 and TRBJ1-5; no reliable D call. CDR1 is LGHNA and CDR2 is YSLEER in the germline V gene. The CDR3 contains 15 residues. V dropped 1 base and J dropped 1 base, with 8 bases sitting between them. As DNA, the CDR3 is TGCGCCAGCAGCCAAGGAGCGGACAGCAATCAGCCCCAGCATTTT. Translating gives CASSQGADSNQPQHF.

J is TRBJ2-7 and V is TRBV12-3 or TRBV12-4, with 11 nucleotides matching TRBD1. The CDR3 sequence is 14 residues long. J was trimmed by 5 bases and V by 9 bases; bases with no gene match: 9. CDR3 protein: CASSARDRGNEQYF. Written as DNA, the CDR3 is TGTGCCAGTAGCGCCCGGGACAGGGGGAACGAGCAGTACTTC.

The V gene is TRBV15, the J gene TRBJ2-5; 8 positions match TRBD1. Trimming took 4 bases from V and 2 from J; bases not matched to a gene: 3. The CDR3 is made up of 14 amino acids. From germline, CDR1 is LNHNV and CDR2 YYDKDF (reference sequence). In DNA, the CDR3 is TGTGCCACCAGCAAGGGACAGGATCAAGAGACCCAGTACTTC. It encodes CATSKGQDQETQYF. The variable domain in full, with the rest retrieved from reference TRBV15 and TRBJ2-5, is DAMVIQNPRYQVTQFGKPVTLSCSQTLNHNVMYWYQQKSSQAPKLLFHYYDKDFNNEADTPDNFQSRRPNTSFCFLDIRSPGLGDTAMYLCATSKGQDQETQYFGPGTRLLVL.

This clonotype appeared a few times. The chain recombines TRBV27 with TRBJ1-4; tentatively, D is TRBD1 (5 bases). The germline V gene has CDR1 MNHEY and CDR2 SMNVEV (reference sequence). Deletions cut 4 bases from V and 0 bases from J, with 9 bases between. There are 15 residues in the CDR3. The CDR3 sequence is CASSWTLATNEKLFF. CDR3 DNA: TGTGCCAGCAGTTGGACACTTGCAACTAATGAAAAACTGTTTTTT.

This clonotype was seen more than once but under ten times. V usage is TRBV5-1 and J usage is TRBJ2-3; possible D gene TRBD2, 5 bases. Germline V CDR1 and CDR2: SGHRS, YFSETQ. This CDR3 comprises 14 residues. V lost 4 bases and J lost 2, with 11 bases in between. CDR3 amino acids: CASSLPEDTDTQYF. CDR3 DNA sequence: TGCGCCAGCAGCCTCCCGGAGGACACAGATACGCAGTATTTT.

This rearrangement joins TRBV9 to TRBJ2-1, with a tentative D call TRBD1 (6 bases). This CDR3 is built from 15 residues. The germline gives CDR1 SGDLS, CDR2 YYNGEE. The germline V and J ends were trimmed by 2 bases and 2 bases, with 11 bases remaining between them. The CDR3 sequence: CASSVWDIAYNEQFF. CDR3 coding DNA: TGTGCCAGCAGCGTTTGGGACATAGCCTACAATGAGCAGTTCTTC.